This is a list of T cell receptor beta chains from one sample in a study of cytomegalovirus exposure and HLA in healthy donors. Libraries were prepared by immunoSEQ multiplex PCR; TCRdb keeps only in-frame clonotypes and omits some of them. This listing includes over 75,000 clones. What was sequenced was PBMCs. These receptors were taken from a man over 45 in good health and CMV-seronegative. Both conserved end residues are part of each CDR3. A D gene is named only where the DNA matches it firmly.

D,V,J,CDR3,DNA
-,TRBV5-8,TRBJ1-2,CASSLELRNYGYTF,TGTGCCAGCAGCTTGGAGCTTCGGAACTATGGCTACACCTTC
-,TRBV6-5,TRBJ2-3,CASSYQGTLGTDTQYF,TGTGCCAGCAGTTACCAGGGGACCCTAGGCACAGATACGCAGTATTTT
-,TRBV9,TRBJ2-3,CASSVEGGGRDTQYF,TGTGCCAGCAGCGTAGAGGGGGGGGGCAGGGATACGCAGTATTTT
-,TRBV4-2,TRBJ1-1,CASSQDTRQNTEAFF,TGTGCCAGCAGCCAAGATACACGACAGAACACTGAAGCTTTCTTT
-,TRBV27,TRBJ2-2,CAPSEGGELFF,TGTGCCCCCTCTGAGGGCGGGGAGCTGTTTTTT
TRBD2,TRBV7-3,TRBJ2-3,CASSEGASGGTDTQYF,TGTGCCAGCAGCGAGGGGGCTAGCGGGGGTACAGATACGCAGTATTTT
-,TRBV14,TRBJ2-7,CASSQDIMSRQYF,TGTGCCAGCAGCCAAGATATCATGAGTCGGCAGTACTTC
TRBD1,TRBV5-1,TRBJ2-7,CASSRGQGEQYF,TGCGCCAGCAGCCGAGGACAGGGTGAGCAGTACTTC
TRBD2,TRBV9,TRBJ2-5,CASSAGLAAQETQYF,TGTGCCAGCAGCGCGGGACTAGCGGCACAAGAGACCCAGTACTTC
-,TRBV18,TRBJ1-5,CASSPRYSNQPQHF,TGTGCCAGCTCACCCAGATATAGCAATCAGCCCCAGCATTTT
-,TRBV7-3,TRBJ2-7,CASSTDSNSYEQYF,TGTGCCAGCAGCACGGACAGTAACTCCTACGAGCAGTACTTC
TRBD1,TRBV19,TRBJ1-6,CASSGTGGYSPLHF,TGTGCCAGTAGTGGGACAGGGGGCTATTCACCCCTCCACTTT
TRBD1,TRBV19,TRBJ2-7,CASRDRGINEQYF,TGTGCCAGCCGGGACAGGGGAATCAACGAGCAGTACTTC
-,TRBV6-5,TRBJ1-1,CASSSPGTKPKAFF,TGTGCCAGCAGTTCCCCTGGGACAAAACCAAAAGCTTTCTTT
TRBD1,TRBV2,TRBJ1-6,CAWGQRGNSPLHF,TGTGCATGGGGACAGCGAGGTAATTCACCCCTCCACTTT
TRBD1,TRBV28,TRBJ1-1,CASSFPGTGNTEAFF,TGTGCCAGCAGTTTTCCTGGGACAGGGAACACTGAAGCTTTCTTT
-,TRBV6-1,TRBJ2-5,CASRRLVQETQYF,TGTGCCAGCAGAAGACTAGTTCAAGAGACCCAGTACTTC
-,TRBV30,TRBJ1-1,CAWSLTGNTEAFF,TGTGCCTGGAGTCTGACAGGGAACACTGAAGCTTTCTTT
TRBD1,TRBV7-8,TRBJ1-1,CASSFTGGTEAFF,TGTGCCAGCAGCTTTACAGGGGGCACTGAAGCTTTCTTT
-,TRBV28,TRBJ1-6,CASSPVRVGGSSPLHF,TGTGCCAGCAGTCCGGTCCGGGTCGGTGGTAGTTCACCCCTCCACTTT
TRBD1,TRBV28,TRBJ1-5,CASSLGQAKGPQHF,TGTGCCAGCAGTCTGGGACAGGCCAAGGGGCCCCAGCATTTT
TRBD2,TRBV5-1,TRBJ2-1,CASSLRSGRGAQFF,TGCGCCAGCAGCTTGCGGTCCGGGAGGGGTGCGCAGTTCTTC
-,TRBV19,TRBJ1-5,CASSMRGGGQPQHF,TGTGCCAGTAGTATGAGGGGTGGAGGGCAGCCCCAGCATTTT
TRBD2,TRBV6-4,TRBJ2-1,CASSDRSRGLAGGSYNEQFF,TGTGCCAGCAGTGACCGTAGCCGGGGACTAGCGGGGGGTTCATACAATGAGCAGTTCTTC
-,TRBV7-8,TRBJ1-6,CASSLVPPAGSPLHF,TGTGCCAGCAGCTTAGTCCCCCCGGCAGGCTCACCCCTCCACTTT
TRBD2,TRBV6-6,TRBJ2-7,CASSYRPVGGTYEQYF,TGTGCCAGCAGTTACCGGCCCGTCGGGGGGACCTACGAGCAGTACTTC
TRBD1,TRBV10-2,TRBJ1-5,CASRVGQGRNQPQHF,TGCGCCAGCAGAGTGGGACAGGGGCGCAATCAGCCCCAGCATTTT
TRBD1,TRBV19,TRBJ1-1,CASSIVGGQGGTLTEAFF,TGTGCCAGTAGTATCGTCGGGGGACAGGGGGGGACGTTAACTGAAGCTTTCTTT
TRBD1,TRBV2,TRBJ1-5,CASSGRRTGGLQPQHF,TGTGCCAGCAGTGGCCGCCGGACAGGGGGCCTCCAGCCCCAGCATTTT
-,TRBV5-8,TRBJ1-3,CASSPNVGNTIYF,TGTGCCAGCAGCCCAAATGTCGGAAACACCATATATTTT
-,TRBV6-4,TRBJ1-5,CASSAGEGQPQHF,TGTGCCAGCAGTGCAGGGGAGGGTCAGCCCCAGCATTTT
-,TRBV15,TRBJ1-6,CATSRAGNRGPLHF,TGTGCCACCAGCAGAGCGGGTAATAGGGGGCCCCTCCACTTT
-,TRBV25-1,TRBJ2-3,CASSARLDTQYF,TGTGCCAGCAGTGCTAGGTTAGATACGCAGTATTTT
TRBD1,TRBV4-3,TRBJ1-2,CASSQGQGYGYTF,TGCGCCAGCAGCCAAGGACAGGGGTATGGCTACACCTTC
-,TRBV5-1,TRBJ1-6,CASSLVPNRSGSPLHF,TGCGCCAGCAGCTTAGTCCCAAACAGGTCGGGTTCACCCCTCCACTTT
-,TRBV5-1,TRBJ2-4,CASRGQGAKNIQYF,TGCGCCAGCAGGGGCCAGGGGGCCAAAAACATTCAGTACTTC
-,TRBV6-1,TRBJ1-1,CASSEKAGVLAFF,TGTGCCAGCAGTGAAAAGGCAGGGGTTCTAGCTTTCTTT
-,TRBV7-3,TRBJ1-1,CASSFFPNTEAFF,TGTGCCAGCAGCTTCTTTCCGAACACTGAAGCTTTCTTT
-,TRBV19,TRBJ1-1,CASSPSQTPGAFF,TGTGCCAGTAGTCCCTCGCAAACACCGGGGGCTTTCTTT
TRBD1,TRBV28,TRBJ2-5,CASSLGGQGAKTQYF,TGTGCCAGCAGTTTGGGAGGACAGGGGGCAAAGACCCAGTACTTC
-,TRBV18,TRBJ1-3,CASSPQGSGNTIYF,TGTGCCAGCTCACCTCAGGGCTCCGGAAACACCATATATTTT
TRBD1,TRBV11-2,TRBJ1-2,CASSPIQGARDYGYTF,TGTGCCAGCAGCCCTATCCAGGGGGCGCGAGACTATGGCTACACCTTC
-,TRBV2,TRBJ1-5,CASSDQALRNQPQHF,TGTGCCAGCAGTGATCAAGCCTTACGGAATCAGCCCCAGCATTTT
TRBD1,TRBV6-5,TRBJ1-2,CASSRTGQGDNGYTF,TGTGCCAGCAGCAGGACGGGACAGGGGGACAATGGCTACACCTTC
TRBD2,TRBV5-4,TRBJ2-1,CASSLTSGTYNEQFF,TGTGCCAGCAGCTTGACTAGCGGCACCTACAATGAGCAGTTCTTC
TRBD2,TRBV5-1,TRBJ2-3,CASSLVGHRWTSGGSTDTQYF,TGCGCCAGCAGCTTGGTTGGCCACCGTTGGACTAGCGGGGGCAGCACAGATACGCAGTATTTT
TRBD1,TRBV4-1,TRBJ1-5,CASSQDRTGLDQPQHF,TGCGCCAGCAGCCAAGATCGGACAGGGTTGGATCAGCCCCAGCATTTT
TRBD1,TRBV7-9,TRBJ1-6,CASSASPRQGHNSPLHF,TGTGCCAGCAGCGCTTCTCCCCGACAGGGGCATAATTCACCCCTCCACTTT
-,TRBV5-1,TRBJ2-7,CASTGDAPYEQYF,TGCGCCAGCACCGGAGATGCCCCCTACGAGCAGTACTTC
TRBD1,TRBV4-1,TRBJ1-1,CASSQDGLKRGPGVTEAFF,TGCGCCAGCAGCCAAGACGGCTTAAAAAGGGGGCCAGGGGTCACTGAAGCTTTCTTT
-,TRBV5-1,TRBJ2-5,CASSLRRAFGETQYF,TGCGCCAGCAGCTTGCGCAGGGCGTTTGGGGAGACCCAGTACTTC
TRBD1,TRBV2,TRBJ1-1,CASRDRGLVVAFF,TGTGCCAGCAGGGACAGGGGGCTAGTCGTAGCTTTCTTT
-,TRBV9,TRBJ1-2,CASSPRGGQNYGYTF,TGTGCCAGCAGCCCAAGGGGCGGCCAAAACTATGGCTACACCTTC
-,TRBV6-5,TRBJ1-1,CASSYSGQWFQAFF,TGTGCCAGCAGTTACTCAGGACAATGGTTTCAAGCTTTCTTT
TRBD1,TRBV6-6,TRBJ1-2,CASSSQTGPYGYTF,TGTGCCAGCAGTTCCCAGACAGGGCCCTATGGCTACACCTTC
TRBD1,TRBV6-5,TRBJ1-6,CASSYSRTGESPLHF,TGTGCCAGCAGTTACTCCCGGACAGGGGAATCACCCCTCCACTTT
TRBD1,TRBV7-9,TRBJ1-2,CATTPGQNYGYTF,TGTGCCACCACTCCGGGACAGAACTATGGCTACACCTTC